The rows below give T cell receptor beta chains drawn from one sample of a study of high-grade serous ovarian cancer treatment subgroups. Clones were sequenced by immunoSEQ multiplex PCR, and TCRdb holds only the in-frame ones, with some missing. The sample includes roughly 9,800 clones, about 63% of them seen just once. Specimen: tumor tissue. These receptors were obtained from a human donor with high-grade serous ovarian cancer. Each CDR3 is given with its conserved first and last residue. D genes are given only for firm matches. Not every row has a clone size; where given, it reads once, few, many or a size class.

v_gene	abundance	d_gene	j_gene	CDR3aa	CDR3nt
TRBV7-2	-	TRBD2	TRBJ2-3	CASSLAGGTDTQYF	TGTGCCAGCAGCTTAGCGGGAGGGACAGATACGCAGTATTTT
TRBV5-1	-	-	TRBJ2-5	CASSPGPQETQYF	TGCGCCAGCAGCCCGGGACCGCAGGAGACCCAGTACTTC
TRBV7-9	-	TRBD1	TRBJ1-1	CASSRRDRVNTEAFF	TGTGCCAGCAGCAGGCGGGACAGAGTGAACACTGAAGCTTTCTTT
TRBV28	few	-	TRBJ1-3	CASITQSAGNTIYF	TGTGCCAGCATTACCCAGTCGGCTGGAAACACCATATATTTT
TRBV4-1	once	-	TRBJ2-2	CASSQMHRGGELFF	TGCGCCAGCAGCCAAATGCATCGAGGCGGGGAGCTGTTTTTT
TRBV11-1	-	-	TRBJ2-7	CASSFSYEQYF	TGTGCCAGCAGCTTTTCCTACGAGCAGTACTTC
TRBV5-6	-	-	TRBJ1-1	CASSPPLDGGVTEAFF	TGTGCCAGCAGCCCCCCCCTTGACGGGGGGGTCACTGAAGCTTTCTTT
TRBV6-5	few	TRBD1	TRBJ2-5	CASKWRTGGSETQYF	TGTGCCAGCAAATGGAGGACAGGGGGCTCGGAGACCCAGTACTTC
TRBV7-9	once	TRBD2	TRBJ2-1	CASSPRTSGRADEQFF	TGTGCCAGCAGCCCCCGGACTAGCGGGAGGGCAGATGAGCAGTTCTTC
TRBV6-5	-	-	TRBJ2-7	CASSYSDSSYEQYF	TGTGCCAGCAGTTACTCGGACAGCTCCTACGAGCAGTACTTC
TRBV15	-	-	TRBJ2-5	CATSRDGTPETQYF	TGTGCCACCAGCAGAGATGGGACTCCAGAGACCCAGTACTTC
TRBV7-3	-	-	TRBJ2-2	CASSLTRVAGGIIGELFF	TGTGCCAGCAGCTTAACGCGTGTTGCAGGGGGGATCATCGGGGAGCTGTTTTTT
TRBV4-3	-	-	TRBJ2-5	CASSQDREETQYF	TGCGCCAGCAGCCAAGATCGGGAGGAGACCCAGTACTTC
TRBV4-1	medium-sized	-	TRBJ1-6	CASSQDTGEGFSYNSPLHF	TGCGCCAGCAGCCAAGATACGGGGGAGGGATTCTCCTATAATTCACCCCTCCACTTT
TRBV15	-	-	TRBJ1-4	CATRGGQLLNEKLFF	TGTGCCACCAGGGGTGGACAGCTCCTAAATGAAAAACTGTTTTTT
TRBV19	-	TRBD2	TRBJ2-3	CASMSLREFADTQYF	TGTGCCAGTATGTCTTTGCGGGAGTTTGCAGATACGCAGTATTTT
TRBV4-3	-	-	TRBJ1-2	CASSQDGQDYGYTF	TGCGCCAGCAGCCAAGATGGCCAGGACTATGGCTACACCTTC
TRBV10-3	few	TRBD1	TRBJ1-2	CAISPPGGNSGYTF	TGTGCCATCAGCCCGCCAGGGGGTAATTCTGGCTACACCTTC
TRBV21-1	few	-	TRBJ1-5	CASSKEWGGGNQPQHF	-
TRBV11-3	once	-	TRBJ1-1	CASSDRFRAAPEAFF	TGTGCCAGCAGCGACCGTTTTAGGGCTGCCCCTGAAGCTTTCTTT
TRBV28	few	-	TRBJ1-3	CASSFEDDRSSSGNTIYF	TGTGCCAGCAGTTTTGAGGATGACCGATCAAGCTCTGGAAACACCATATATTTT
TRBV9	-	TRBD2	TRBJ2-7	CASSPREGSLEQYF	TGTGCCAGCAGCCCGAGGGAGGGATCTCTTGAGCAGTACTTC
TRBV9	-	-	TRBJ2-7	CASSAPQGPEQYF	TGTGCCAGCAGCGCACCTCAGGGGCCCGAGCAGTACTTC
TRBV5-1	-	TRBD1	TRBJ2-3	CASSPQQGTHTDTQYF	TGCGCCAGCAGCCCTCAACAGGGGACGCACACAGATACGCAGTATTTT
TRBV7-3	few	-	TRBJ1-1	CASSPYGGYTEAFF	TGTGCCAGCAGCCCATACGGGGGATACACTGAAGCTTTCTTT
TRBV19	-	-	TRBJ1-2	CASSRTSGHYGYTF	TGTGCCAGTAGCCGAACTTCGGGGCACTATGGCTACACCTTC
TRBV6-5	-	TRBD1	TRBJ1-5	CASRPGQFSNQPQHF	TGTGCCAGCAGACCGGGACAGTTTAGCAATCAGCCCCAGCATTTT
TRBV11-2	-	-	TRBJ1-2	CASGGSYGYTF	TGTGCCAGCGGGGGGTCCTATGGCTACACCTTC
TRBV5-8	-	-	TRBJ1-4	CASSRGSGLGEKLFF	TGTGCCAGCAGCCGGGGGTCAGGGTTAGGGGAAAAACTGTTTTTT
TRBV21-1	-	-	TRBJ2-7	CASRRGTANTYEQYF	TGTGCCAGCAGGCGGGGGACAGCCAATACCTACGAGCAGTACTTC
TRBV7-8	-	TRBD1	TRBJ2-7	CASSARRDRGQEQYF	TGTGCCAGCAGCGCCCGCCGGGACAGGGGGCAAGAGCAGTACTTC
TRBV6-1	-	TRBD1	TRBJ2-7	CASSAFTGARYEQYF	TGTGCCAGCAGTGCTTTTACAGGGGCCCGCTACGAGCAGTACTTC
TRBV9	-	TRBD2	TRBJ2-1	CASKTSGSGNEQFF	TGTGCCAGCAAGACCAGCGGGAGTGGGAATGAGCAGTTCTTC
TRBV21-1	-	-	TRBJ2-3	CASSSLGGASTDTQYF	TGTGCCAGCAGCAGCCTAGGGGGCGCGAGCACAGATACGCAGTATTTT
TRBV7-2	-	-	TRBJ2-7	CASSPAGQPNSYEQYF	TGTGCCAGCAGCCCCGCGGGACAGCCGAATTCCTACGAGCAGTACTTC